The 26 T cell receptor beta chains below were found in one sample sequenced in a study of shared clonotypes between healthy human individuals. The table came from immunoSEQ multiplex PCR; TCRdb's copy has only in-frame clones and leaves some out. The profile shows a few million clones, around 93% of them singletons. The sample was naive CD4+ T cells from PBMCs. Subset meaning: CD45RA+ positively selected. These receptors were obtained from a man between 18 and 35 years old in good health. Some clones in this sample may be carry-over from other donors' samples.

For this clone: At the DNA level, this CDR3 is encoded by other sequences in the same sample as well. The genes are TRBV18 and TRBJ1-1; 7 bases are shared with TRBD1. The ends lost 2 bases at V and 1 base at J; junction bases unmatched: 4. Per germline, CDR1 KGHSH and CDR2 LQKENI. The CDR3 runs to 15 residues. The CDR3 DNA reads as TGTGCCAGCTCACCAGGGACAGTACCGAACACTGAAGCTTTCTTT. Translation gives CASSPGTVPNTEAFF. The variable domain in full, with the rest retrieved from reference TRBV18 and TRBJ1-1, is NAGVMQNPRHLVRRRGQEARLRCSPMKGHSHVYWYRQLPEEGLKFMVYLQKENIIDESGMPKERFSAEFPKEGPSILRIQQVVRGDSAAYFCASSPGTVPNTEAFFGQGTRLTVV.

The rearrangement links TRBV7-9 to TRBJ2-1; D is unclear. V lost 1 base to trimming and J lost 5 bases, with 9 bases between them. Looked up from germline, CDR1 is SEHNR and CDR2 is FQNEAQ (reference sequence). The CDR3 is 14 residues long. The CDR3 reads CASSLVSSNNEQFF. The CDR3 bases are TGTGCCAGCAGCTTAGTATCCTCGAACAATGAGCAGTTCTTC.

This chain links TRBV2 with TRBJ1-1, with D maybe TRBD1 (6 bases). CDR3 length: 14 residues. V was cut by 4 bases and J by 1 base, with 10 bases left in between. CDR1 and CDR2 (germline): SNHLY, FYNNEI. The CDR3 sequence: CASSADRTNTEAFF. The CDR3 DNA reads TGTGCCAGCAGTGCAGACAGGACGAACACTGAAGCTTTCTTT.

The gene calls are TRBV6-1 and TRBJ2-1, with 12 nucleotides matching TRBD2. This CDR3 region has 18 residues. Germline V gene data show CDR1 as MNHNS and CDR2 as SASEGT. With V trimmed by 4 bases and J by 4 bases, 11 bases remained unmatched. The CDR3 DNA is TGTGCCAGCAGTGGACCCCCCGGGACTAGCGGGCCGTACAATGAGCAGTTCTTC. It is translated as CASSGPPGTSGPYNEQFF.

V gene TRBV11-2 combines with J gene TRBJ2-7; 9 bases match TRBD1. The germline CDR1 and CDR2 sequences are SGHAT and FQNNGV. This CDR3 has 15 amino acids. V lost 5 bases, J lost 10 bases, and 15 bases stayed unmatched. CDR3 region: CASSPGWGTGSGQYF. The CDR3 region has the DNA TGTGCCAGCAGCCCCGGGTGGGGGACAGGGTCAGGACAGTACTTC.

V and J are TRBV19 and TRBJ1-1; 7 bases agree with TRBD1. Trimming cost V 3 bases and J 5 bases; bases outside gene matches: 6. The CDR3 contains 14 residues. CDR1 and CDR2 from the germline V gene are LNHDA and SQIVND (reference sequence). The CDR3 DNA sequence: TGTGCCAGTAGTATCGGCCGGGACAGAACTGAAGCTTTCTTT. Translating gives CASSIGRDRTEAFF.

In nucleotides, the CDR3 is TGTGCCAGCAGTTTTGACAGGAGGGACGGGGAGCTGTTTTTT. This codes for CASSFDRRDGELFF. The V call is TRBV27, the J call TRBJ2-2, with D possibly being TRBD1 or TRBD2 (6 bases each). Germline CDR1 reads MNHEY; CDR2 reads SMNVEV (reference sequence). The ends were cut back, 3 bases at V and 7 bases at J, with 12 bases in the middle. The CDR3 length is 14 residues.

This clone was found a few times. V usage is TRBV4-2 and J usage is TRBJ1-1; 7 bases are shared with TRBD1. J was trimmed by 1 base and V by 4 bases; bases with no gene match: 6. CDR3 length equals 15 residues. Per the germline V gene, CDR1 is LGHNA and CDR2 is YNFKEQ. The CDR3 DNA reads as TGTGCCAGCAGCCTGGACAGGCAGCCGAACACTGAAGCTTTCTTT. It yields the protein CASSLDRQPNTEAFF.

This clone was seen once. This chain uses TRBV7-8 with TRBJ2-5; D possibly corresponds to TRBD2 (6 bases). With 5 bases removed from V and 5 bases from J, the gap between germline ends came to 12 bases. This CDR3 is built from 13 residues. Germline V gene data show CDR1 as SGHVS and CDR2 as FQNEAQ. In DNA form, the CDR3 reads TGTGCCAGCAGCGGGACTGGGTGGGAGACCCAGTACTTC. Translation: CASSGTGWETQYF.

J is TRBJ1-5 and V is TRBV7-9; D call uncertain. The V gene lost 5 bases and the J gene lost 7 bases, with 12 bases spanning the gap. The CDR3 extends over 13 amino acids. Germline loops: CDR1 SEHNR, CDR2 FQNEAQ (reference sequence). CDR3 nucleotide sequence: TGTGCCAGCAGCGAACAACCGGACCAGCCCCAGCATTTT. Translating it yields CASSEQPDQPQHF.

This sequence joins TRBV11-2 and TRBJ2-7, with TRBD1 matching 7 bases. This CDR3 has 15 amino acids. From germline, CDR1 is SGHAT and CDR2 FQNNGV. Trimming at V came to 5 bases and at J to 1 base, leaving 8 bases not matched to a gene. The CDR3 loop reads CASSKNRDRSYEQYF. The CDR3 DNA is TGTGCCAGCAGCAAAAACCGGGACAGATCCTACGAGCAGTACTTC. Based on the CDR3 plus reference TRBV11-2 and TRBJ2-7, the full variable domain is EAGVAQSPRYKIIEKRQSVAFWCNPISGHATLYWYQQILGQGPKLLIQFQNNGVVDDSQLPKDRFSAERLKGVDSTLKIQPAKLEDSAVYLCASSKNRDRSYEQYFGPGTRLTVT.

The chain couples TRBV5-1 to TRBJ2-7; 14 bases align to TRBD2. There are 17 residues in the CDR3. Germline V gives CDR1 SGHRS, CDR2 YFSETQ. J lost 0 bases, V lost 4 bases, and 6 bases had no gene match. In DNA, the CDR3 is TGCGCCAGCAGCCACGGGACTAGCGGGAGCTTCTCCTACGAGCAGTACTTC. This translates into CASSHGTSGSFSYEQYF. The full variable domain, rest sourced from reference TRBV5-1 and TRBJ2-7, is KAGVTQTPRYLIKTRGQQVTLSCSPISGHRSVSWYQQTPGQGLQFLFEYFSETQRNKGNFPGRFSGRQFSNSRSEMNVSTLELGDSALYLCASSHGTSGSFSYEQYFGPGTRLTVT.

The V and J genes are TRBV27 and TRBJ1-5, with a possible D match to TRBD1 (5 bases). The CDR3 spans 13 residues. Germline V gives CDR1 MNHEY, CDR2 SMNVEV (reference sequence). V shed 5 bases and J shed 6 bases, with 11 bases lying between them. DNA for the CDR3: TGTGCCAGCAGTCCAATGGGGGGTCAGCCCCAGCATTTT. Translation: CASSPMGGQPQHF.

The CDR3 DNA is TGTGCCAGCGGACCGAACCGGGAGGGCTACAATGAGCAGTTCTTC. Its protein is CASGPNREGYNEQFF. The chain couples TRBV11-2 to TRBJ2-1; 8 bases map to TRBD2. This CDR3 contains 15 residues. Germline trimming cut 8 bases from V and 3 bases from J; bases unmatched to any gene: 9. Germline values: CDR1 SGHAT, CDR2 FQNNGV.

This chain uses TRBV11-3 with TRBJ2-5, with D uncertain. Matching the DNA end better, TRBJ2-7 makes the J call doubtful. Germline CDR1 SGHNT, CDR2 YENEEA. This CDR3 has 16 amino acids. The CDR3 DNA sequence: TGTGCCAGCAGCTTACTTAGGCTCGGACGAATCTACGAGCAGTACTTC. Amino acids: CASSLLRLGRIYEQYF.

The J gene is TRBJ2-7, the V gene TRBV11-2, with a weak D call TRBD2 (5 bases). V shed 1 base and J shed 6 bases, with 13 bases lying between them. Germline CDR1 reads SGHAT; CDR2 reads FQNNGV. The CDR3 has 14 amino acids. Written as DNA, the CDR3 is TGTGCCAGCAGCTTAGGCATTCTAGCAGGCGAGCAGTACTTC. Translating it yields CASSLGILAGEQYF.

A single count supports this clone. DNA for the CDR3: TGTGCCAGCAGTTACTCGCTCCGGGAGGTCTCCTACGAGCAGTACTTC. Translating gives CASSYSLREVSYEQYF. V usage is TRBV6-5 and J usage is TRBJ2-7; 7 positions agree with TRBD2. Losses at the gene ends were 0 bases for V and 0 bases for J; bases not matched to a gene: 5. Germline assignment: CDR1 MNHEY and CDR2 SVGAGI. This CDR3 contains 16 residues.

Comments on this clone: A read error may produce the germline difference seen at one junction end. The V gene is TRBV7-9, the J gene TRBJ2-7, with D perhaps being TRBD1 or TRBD2 (5 bases each). Germline lookup yields CDR1 SEHNR and CDR2 FQNEAQ (reference sequence). The CDR3 runs 12 residues. The DNA of the CDR3 is TGTGCCAGCAGCCCAATTGACCGAGAGGGGAACTTC. Its translation: CASSPIDREGNF.

The chain employs TRBV28 and TRBJ2-7, with D perhaps assigned TRBD1 or TRBD2 (6 bases each). Trimming stripped 8 bases from V and 1 base from J, with 18 bases between. The CDR3 sequence is 15 residues long. Germline assignment: CDR1 MDHEN and CDR2 SYDVKM. This CDR3 reads CASLGLGGASYEQYF. In DNA, the CDR3 is TGTGCCAGCCTAGGACTGGGGGGCGCGTCCTACGAGCAGTACTTC.

This clone has a single count. The sample contains more than one DNA sequence encoding this CDR3. The rearrangement uses TRBV18 and TRBJ1-3; D possibly corresponds to TRBD1 (5 bases). V was shortened by 3 bases and J by 0 bases, with 6 bases between the two germline ends. Germline CDR1 KGHSH, CDR2 LQKENI. The length of the CDR3 is 14 residues. The CDR3 loop is CASSPGGSGNTIYF. The CDR3 DNA sequence: TGTGCCAGCTCACCGGGGGGCTCTGGAAACACCATATATTTT. Together with reference TRBV18 and TRBJ1-3, the CDR3 gives the full variable domain: NAGVMQNPRHLVRRRGQEARLRCSPMKGHSHVYWYRQLPEEGLKFMVYLQKENIIDESGMPKERFSAEFPKEGPSILRIQQVVRGDSAAYFCASSPGGSGNTIYFGEGSWLTVV.

In regard to this clone: Distinct nucleotide sequences in the sample also encode this CDR3. The chain has TRBV5-1 and TRBJ1-1; 7 bases agree with TRBD1. The V gene's germline CDR1 is SGHRS and CDR2 YFSETQ. The CDR3 has 15 amino acids. J lost 4 bases, V lost 0 bases, and 6 bases had no gene match. CDR3 DNA: TGCGCCAGCAGCTTGGTAGGGGGCGGGGGCACTGAAGCTTTCTTT. Residues: CASSLVGGGGTEAFF.

The rearrangement uses TRBV27 and TRBJ1-2; 7 bases align to TRBD1. In germline, CDR1 is MNHEY, CDR2 SMNVEV (reference sequence). The V segment lost 6 bases and the J segment 6 bases; nucleotides outside the gene matches: 7. The CDR3 has 13 residues. The CDR3 loop reads CASSPTGDHGYTF. The CDR3 nucleotides read TGTGCCAGCAGCCCTACAGGGGACCATGGCTACACCTTC.

J is TRBJ2-1 and V is TRBV7-9, with 11 bases lining up with TRBD1. Germline trimming cut 3 bases from V and 6 bases from J; bases unmatched to any gene: 1. From germline, CDR1 is SEHNR and CDR2 FQNEAQ (reference sequence). The CDR3 loop spans 14 amino acids. DNA of the CDR3: TGTGCCAGCAGCTTCGGGACAGGGGGCAATGAGCAGTTCTTC. Encoded protein: CASSFGTGGNEQFF.

The genes are TRBV6-6 and TRBJ2-7; D is perhaps TRBD1 (5 bases). CDR3 length equals 14 residues. The V gene lost 6 bases and the J gene lost 2 bases, with 14 bases spanning the gap. Germline V CDR1 and CDR2: MNHNY, SVGAGI (reference sequence). CDR3 nucleotide sequence: TGTGCCAGCAGCCGAGCTGACAGAACCTACGAGCAGTACTTC. As protein: CASSRADRTYEQYF.

This chain links TRBV28 with TRBJ2-7; 8 positions match TRBD1. In germline, CDR1 is MDHEN, CDR2 SYDVKM. There are 12 residues in the CDR3. V lost 10 bases to trimming and J lost 3 bases; unmatched junction nucleotides: 5. CDR3 residues: CATSGQGYEQYF. The CDR3 DNA reads TGTGCCACGTCCGGACAGGGCTACGAGCAGTACTTC.

V and J are TRBV18 and TRBJ1-3, with D unclear. Trimming took 5 bases from V and 4 from J, leaving 12 bases between them. In germline, CDR1 is KGHSH, CDR2 LQKENI. There are 14 residues in the CDR3. CDR3 nucleotides: TGTGCCAGCTCAATCTCGGATGGCGGAAACACCATATATTTT. Protein sequence: CASSISDGGNTIYF. Based on the CDR3 plus reference TRBV18 and TRBJ1-3, the full variable domain is NAGVMQNPRHLVRRRGQEARLRCSPMKGHSHVYWYRQLPEEGLKFMVYLQKENIIDESGMPKERFSAEFPKEGPSILRIQQVVRGDSAAYFCASSISDGGNTIYFGEGSWLTVV.